This T cell receptor (beta chain) was identified in a study of T cell responses to AZD1222 COVID-19 vaccine. This table comes from immunoSEQ multiplex PCR, and its TCRdb copy is limited to in-frame clones, with some not included. The repertoire has under 200,000 clones, around nine tenths of them found once; the top ten carry over 1%. In regard to this clone: No antigen is known for it.

Study-wide points: Spike-specific TCR breadth and depth grew following two AZD1222 doses.

The source material was peripheral blood, sampled 28 days after the second AZD1222 dose. The clonotype comes from an adult who received the AZD1222 COVID-19 vaccine.

The chain's CDR3 is CASQGAGYNSPLHF. For the CDR3, the DNA is TGTGCCAGCCAGGGGGCTGGCTATAATTCACCCCTCCACTTT. J is TRBJ1-6 and V is TRBV19, with TRBD1 matching over 8 bases. CDR3 length equals 14 residues. Looked up from germline, CDR1 is LNHDA and CDR2 is SQIVND (reference sequence). The junction had 4 bases not matched to a gene; V was cut back by 9 bases and J by 3 bases.